One sample yielded the 10 T cell receptor beta chains listed below, sequenced in a study of control samples from healthy donors and cancer patients. Libraries were prepared by immunoSEQ multiplex PCR; TCRdb keeps only in-frame clonotypes and omits some of them. Of 170,000 or so clones in the sample, roughly 90% were seen once. Input material: blood. These receptors were collected from a woman in her fifties or sixties in good health.

The V call is TRBV7-3, the J call TRBJ1-1, with D uncertain. This CDR3 has 15 residues. V shed 0 bases and J shed 5 bases, with 13 bases lying between them. CDR1 is SGHTA and CDR2 is FQGTGA in the germline V gene. The CDR3 protein is CASSLTVGPGTEAFF. DNA of the CDR3: TGTGCCAGCAGCTTAACTGTAGGGCCCGGGACTGAAGCTTTCTTT. The complete variable domain, with remaining parts taken from reference TRBV7-3 and TRBJ1-1, reads GAGVSQTPSNKVTEKGKYVELRCDPISGHTALYWYRQSLGQGPEFLIYFQGTGAADDSGLPNDRFFAVRPEGSVSTLKIQRTERGDSAVYLCASSLTVGPGTEAFFGQGTRLTVV.

Only one count was recorded for this clone. V gene TRBV7-2 combines with J gene TRBJ2-7, with a tentative D call TRBD2 (5 bases). Germline V gives CDR1 SGHTA, CDR2 FQGNSA. This CDR3 region has 15 residues. Trimming pared 1 base from V and 1 base from J, leaving 11 bases between. CDR3 in DNA: TGTGCCAGCAGCTTAGTTGTCGGGGTGTCCTACGAGCAGTACTTC. It encodes CASSLVVGVSYEQYF.

The chain combines TRBV10-1 with TRBJ1-5; 11 nucleotides align to TRBD1. CDR3 length: 14 residues. The germline V gene encodes CDR1 WNHNN and CDR2 SYGVQD (reference sequence). After removal of 8 bases from V and 3 bases from J, the junction contained 3 bases not matched to a gene. In DNA, the CDR3 is TGCGCCAGCGGGGGACAGGGGGACAATCAGCCCCAGCATTTT. Translated: CASGGQGDNQPQHF.

The V and J genes are TRBV4-2 and TRBJ2-1, with 11 bases that match TRBD1. V lost 3 bases, J lost 4 bases, and 8 bases stayed unmatched. The germline gives CDR1 LGHNA, CDR2 YNFKEQ. The CDR3 extends over 17 amino acids. The CDR3 DNA reads TGTGCCAGCAGCCAGATGGCTGGGACAGGGGGGTACAATGAGCAGTTCTTC. Protein product: CASSQMAGTGGYNEQFF.

The chain employs TRBV7-9 and TRBJ2-3, with 9 positions matching TRBD1. After removal of 7 bases from V and 1 base from J, the junction contained 12 bases not matched to a gene. CDR1 is SEHNR, CDR2 FQNEAQ, per germline (reference sequence). The CDR3 contains 17 residues. The CDR3 DNA sequence: TGTGCCAGCATCGCCTGGGACAGGGTAATCGGCACAGATACGCAGTATTTT. As protein: CASIAWDRVIGTDTQYF.

The genes are TRBV7-3 and TRBJ2-5, with TRBD1 as a possible D gene (6 bases). Trimming pared 1 base from V and 5 bases from J, leaving 8 bases between. The germline V gene encodes CDR1 SGHTA and CDR2 FQGTGA. The CDR3 consists of 13 residues. CDR3 protein: CASSLKRGETQYF. The CDR3 DNA follows: TGTGCCAGCAGCTTAAAAAGGGGGGAGACCCAGTACTTC.

This clone has only one observation. This chain uses TRBV6-6 with TRBJ2-2; TRBD2 matches at 8 bases. There are 15 residues in the CDR3. Unmatched junction bases numbered 6, after V lost 2 bases and J lost 7 bases. Germline V CDR1 and CDR2: MNHNY, SVGAGI (reference sequence). CDR3 nucleotides: TGTGCCAGCAGTTACGGGGGGACTAGTGGCGGGGAGCTGTTTTTT. Translation gives CASSYGGTSGGELFF.

This chain connects TRBV7-9 to TRBJ2-1; 7 bases are shared with TRBD1. This CDR3 spans 16 amino acids. The V gene end was trimmed by 3 bases and the J gene end by 3 bases; junction bases not matched to a gene: 8. The germline V gene encodes CDR1 SEHNR and CDR2 FQNEAQ (reference sequence). CDR3: CASSFSAGQVYNEQFF. In DNA, the CDR3 is TGTGCCAGCAGCTTCTCCGCCGGACAGGTCTACAATGAGCAGTTCTTC.

This chain joins TRBV28 and TRBJ2-5; tentative D call: TRBD2 (5 bases). The ends were cut back, 2 bases at V and 5 bases at J, with 6 bases in the middle. In germline, CDR1 is MDHEN, CDR2 SYDVKM. The CDR3 has 12 residues. CDR3 sequence: CASSLKRETQYF. The CDR3 bases are TGTGCCAGCAGTTTAAAGCGGGAGACCCAGTACTTC.

J is TRBJ2-1 and V is TRBV5-1; D not certain. CDR3 length: 15 amino acids. V dropped 4 bases and J dropped 0 bases, with 11 bases sitting between them. Germline-derived CDR1 and CDR2 are SGHRS and YFSETQ. The CDR3 is CASSGSVDSYNEQFF. For the CDR3, the DNA is TGCGCCAGCAGCGGGTCGGTCGACTCCTACAATGAGCAGTTCTTC.